This is a list of T cell receptor beta chains from one sample in a study of blood T cell repertoires in COVID-19. Only in-frame clones appear in the TCRdb table, and some are missing; sequencing was by immunoSEQ multiplex PCR. The sample holds about 100,000 clones, roughly 85% seen once. Sequencing used peripheral blood. The receptor source for this set is a human donor in a cohort sampled during active COVID-19. The CDR3 runs from the conserved cysteine through the conserved F or W. The order of the fields is J gene, V gene, D gene, clone size, CDR3 protein, CDR3 DNA. A D gene is named only where the DNA matches it firmly. Clone sizes are given selectively: once, few, many, or a class where the clone is expanded.

>TRBJ2-7|TRBV5-1|.|few
CASTPGGPYEQYF
TGCGCCAGCACCCCTGGGGGCCCCTACGAGCAGTACTTC
>TRBJ1-1|TRBV10-3|.|few
CAISEFQGMNTEAFF
TGTGCCATCAGTGAGTTTCAGGGCATGAACACTGAAGCTTTCTTT
>TRBJ2-1|TRBV11-3|TRBD2|once
CASSLAGGQGEQFF
TGTGCCAGCAGCCTAGCGGGGGGGCAAGGGGAGCAGTTCTTC
>TRBJ2-3|TRBV9|.|.
CASSVAQEVKDTQYF
TGTGCCAGCAGCGTAGCCCAGGAAGTCAAAGATACGCAGTATTTT
>TRBJ2-1|TRBV7-3|TRBD2|.
CASSPAGGQSYNEQFF
TGTGCCAGCAGCCCTGCGGGGGGCCAATCCTACAATGAGCAGTTCTTC
>TRBJ2-5|TRBV7-9|.|once
CASRGPRTEDQETQYF
TGTGCCAGCAGGGGGCCCCGGACAGAAGACCAAGAGACCCAGTACTTC
>TRBJ1-1|TRBV29-1|TRBD1|.
CSGNRGTEAFF
TGCAGCGGTAACAGGGGCACTGAAGCTTTCTTT
>TRBJ1-3|TRBV5-5|TRBD1|.
CASSLRQGTGNTIYF
TGTGCCAGCAGCCTCCGACAGGGGACTGGAAACACCATATATTTT
>TRBJ1-5|TRBV6-5|.|.
CASSDSRVDQPQHF
TGTGCCAGCAGTGACTCGAGGGTCGATCAGCCCCAGCATTTT
>TRBJ2-1|TRBV6-5|TRBD2|.
CASYGTSGYNEQFF
TGTGCCAGCTACGGGACTAGCGGGTACAATGAGCAGTTCTTC
>TRBJ1-2|TRBV2|TRBD1|.
CASRRDSSNYGYTF
TGTGCCAGCAGGAGGGACAGTTCTAACTATGGCTACACCTTC
>TRBJ2-1|TRBV11-3|.|.
CASSRGQPTIDNEQFF
TGTGCCAGCAGCAGAGGACAGCCTACGATCGACAATGAGCAGTTCTTC
>TRBJ1-6|TRBV6-1|.|once
CASREDRLVNSPLHF
TGTGCCAGCAGAGAAGACAGGCTGGTCAATTCACCCCTCCACTTT
>TRBJ2-1|TRBV5-1|TRBD2|.
CASSLRLADYNEQFF
TGCGCCAGCAGCTTGAGACTAGCAGACTACAATGAGCAGTTCTTC
>TRBJ2-2|TRBV2|.|.
CASSGTFTGELFF
TGTGCCAGCAGTGGGACTTTTACCGGGGAGCTGTTTTTT
>TRBJ2-1|TRBV7-2|.|once
CASHRGYNEQFF
TGTGCCAGCCACCGAGGGTACAATGAGCAGTTCTTC
>TRBJ2-5|TRBV5-1|.|.
CASSLTIRGADVETQYF
TGCGCCAGCAGCTTGACGATTCGTGGGGCAGACGTGGAGACCCAGTACTTC
>TRBJ2-5|TRBV5-1|TRBD2|.
CASSVAGPGEETQYF
TGCGCCAGCAGCGTAGCGGGCCCAGGAGAAGAGACCCAGTACTTC
>TRBJ2-1|TRBV30|.|once
CAWSTGLSGRYNEQFF
TGTGCCTGGAGCACCGGACTAAGCGGAAGATACAATGAGCAGTTCTTC
>TRBJ2-1|TRBV11-2|TRBD2|.
CASSLGTSGYNEQFF
TGTGCCAGCAGCCTGGGGACTAGCGGGTACAATGAGCAGTTCTTC
>TRBJ1-1|TRBV27|TRBD1|.
CASSGTVNTEAFF
TGTGCCAGCAGTGGGACAGTGAACACTGAAGCTTTCTTT
>TRBJ1-5|TRBV12-5|.|.
CASGLTGYSNQPQHF
TGTGCTAGTGGTTTGACAGGGTATAGCAATCAGCCCCAGCATTTT
>TRBJ2-1|TRBV6-1|.|few
CASSEGPLPNNRNFF
TGTGCCAGCAGTGAAGGTCCATTACCCAATAACAGGAACTTCTTC
>TRBJ2-5|TRBV27|.|.
CASSLVGRVWETQYF
TGTGCCAGCAGTTTGGTCGGCAGGGTTTGGGAGACCCAGTACTTC
>TRBJ1-4|TRBV5-1|TRBD1|.
CASSRDRGGLNEKLFF
TGCGCCAGCAGTAGGGACAGGGGGGGACTTAATGAAAAACTGTTTTTT
>TRBJ1-1|TRBV15|TRBD1|once
CASSGTVNTEAFF
TGTGCCAGCTCCGGGACAGTTAACACTGAAGCTTTCTTT
>TRBJ2-1|TRBV7-9|.|.
CASSELAVKNEQFF
TGTGCCAGCAGCGAACTAGCCGTTAAGAATGAGCAGTTCTTC
>TRBJ2-1|TRBV7-3|TRBD2|.
CASSSGISYNEQFF
TGTGCCAGCAGCAGCGGGATCTCCTACAATGAGCAGTTCTTC
>TRBJ2-7|TRBV5-1|.|.
CASSPSQGPYEQYF
TGCGCCAGCAGCCCGTCACAGGGACCGTACGAGCAGTACTTC